This TCR beta chain was sequenced in a study of shared T cell receptors in the human thymus. Here immunoSEQ multiplex PCR was the method, and the copy in TCRdb shows in-frame clones only, minus some. The sample lists 600,000 or so clones; over 75% were seen once. V was shortened by 3 bases and J by 0 bases, with 9 bases between the two germline ends. Per the germline V gene, CDR1 is MDHEN and CDR2 is SYDVKM. The CDR3 sequence is 14 residues long. The data were also submitted as part of a second study, on human thymus T cells. That paper states: Resected material from corrective heart surgery provided the thymus tissue analysed. Blood and thymic repertoires both appeared biased in V and J gene usage. Thymic repertoires of unrelated individuals were reported in related research to overlap highly.

The chain links TRBV28 to TRBJ2-7, with unresolved D. The material sequenced was thymocytes. This TCR came from a boy in the first two years of life with a congenital heart defect. The CDR3 sequence is CASSLLRLSYEQYF. The DNA of the CDR3 is TGTGCCAGCAGTTTGCTACGCCTCTCCTACGAGCAGTACTTC.